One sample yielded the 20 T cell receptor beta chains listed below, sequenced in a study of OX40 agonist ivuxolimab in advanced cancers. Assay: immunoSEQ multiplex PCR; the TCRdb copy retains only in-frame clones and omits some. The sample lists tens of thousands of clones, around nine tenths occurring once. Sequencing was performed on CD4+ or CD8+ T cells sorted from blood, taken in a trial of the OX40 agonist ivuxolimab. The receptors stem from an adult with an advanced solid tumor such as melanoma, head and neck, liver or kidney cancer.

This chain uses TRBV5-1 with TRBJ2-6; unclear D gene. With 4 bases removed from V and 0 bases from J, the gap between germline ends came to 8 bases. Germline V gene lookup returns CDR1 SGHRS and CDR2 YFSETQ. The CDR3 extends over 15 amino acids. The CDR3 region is CASSEQSSGANVLTF. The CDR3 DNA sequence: TGCGCCAGCAGCGAACAGAGCTCTGGGGCCAACGTCCTGACTTTC.

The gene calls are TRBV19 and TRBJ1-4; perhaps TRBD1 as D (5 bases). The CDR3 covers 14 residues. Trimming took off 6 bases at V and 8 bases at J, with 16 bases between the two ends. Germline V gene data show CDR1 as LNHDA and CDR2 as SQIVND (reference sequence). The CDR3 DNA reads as TGTGCCAGTAGGAAGGGCAGGGTTGGCGAAAAACTGTTTTTT. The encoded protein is CASRKGRVGEKLFF.

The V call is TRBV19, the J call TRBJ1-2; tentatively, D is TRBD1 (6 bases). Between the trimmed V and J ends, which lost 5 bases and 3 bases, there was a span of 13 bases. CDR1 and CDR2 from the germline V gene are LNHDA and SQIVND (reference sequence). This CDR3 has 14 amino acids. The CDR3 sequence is CASSLLQGYYGYTF. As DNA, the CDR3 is TGTGCCAGTAGTCTCCTCCAGGGGTACTATGGCTACACCTTC.

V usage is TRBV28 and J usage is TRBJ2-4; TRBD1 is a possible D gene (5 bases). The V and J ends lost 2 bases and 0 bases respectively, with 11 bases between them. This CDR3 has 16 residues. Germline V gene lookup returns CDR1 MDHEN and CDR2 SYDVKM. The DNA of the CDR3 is TGTGCCAGCAGTTTAGCGACAGAGCTAGCCAAAAACATTCAGTACTTC. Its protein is CASSLATELAKNIQYF.

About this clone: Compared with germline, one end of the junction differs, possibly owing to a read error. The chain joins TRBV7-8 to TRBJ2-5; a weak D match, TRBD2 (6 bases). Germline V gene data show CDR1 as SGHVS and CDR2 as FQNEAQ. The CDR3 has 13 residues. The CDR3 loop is CASSLAHQETQYF. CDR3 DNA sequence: TGTGCCAGCAGCCTAGCGCACCAAGAGACCCAGTACTTC. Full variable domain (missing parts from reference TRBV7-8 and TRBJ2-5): GAGVSQSPRYKVAKRGQDVALRCDPISGHVSLFWYQQALGQGPEFLTYFQNEAQLDKSGLPSDRFFAERPEGSVSTLKIQRTQQEDSAVYLCASSLAHQETQYFGPGTRLLVL.

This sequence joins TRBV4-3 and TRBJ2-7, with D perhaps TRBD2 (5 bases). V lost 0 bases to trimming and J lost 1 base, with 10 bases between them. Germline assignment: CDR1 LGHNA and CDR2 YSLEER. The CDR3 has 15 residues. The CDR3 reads CASSQDRGESYEQYF. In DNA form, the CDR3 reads TGCGCCAGCAGCCAAGATCGTGGGGAGTCCTACGAGCAGTACTTC.

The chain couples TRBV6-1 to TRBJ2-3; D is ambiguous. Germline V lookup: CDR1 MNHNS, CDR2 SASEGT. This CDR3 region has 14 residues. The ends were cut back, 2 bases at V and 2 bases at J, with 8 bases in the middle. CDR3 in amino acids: CASSERANTDTQYF. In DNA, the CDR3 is TGTGCCAGCAGTGAACGGGCCAACACAGATACGCAGTATTTT.

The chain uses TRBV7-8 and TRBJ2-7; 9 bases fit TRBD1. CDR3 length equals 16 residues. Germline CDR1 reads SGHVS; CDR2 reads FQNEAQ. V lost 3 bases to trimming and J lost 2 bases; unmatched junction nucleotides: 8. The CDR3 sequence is CASSFLSGTGPYEQYF. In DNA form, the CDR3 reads TGTGCCAGCAGCTTCCTGAGCGGGACAGGGCCCTACGAGCAGTACTTC.

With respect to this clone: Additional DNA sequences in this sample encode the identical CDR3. The DNA of the CDR3 is TGCGCCAGCAGCCAAGATCTGTCAGGTGGGGGGGTATATAGCAATCAGCCCCAGCATTTT. This encodes CASSQDLSGGGVYSNQPQHF. The chain couples TRBV4-3 to TRBJ1-5, with D possibly TRBD1 on 5 matching bases. The germline CDR1 and CDR2 sequences are LGHNA and YSLEER. The CDR3 is 20 residues long. Trimming removed 0 bases from V and 0 bases from J, with 21 bases in between.

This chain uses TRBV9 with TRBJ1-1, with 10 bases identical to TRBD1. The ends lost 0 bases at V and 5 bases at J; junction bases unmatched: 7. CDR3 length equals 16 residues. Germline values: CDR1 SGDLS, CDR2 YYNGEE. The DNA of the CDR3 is TGTGCCAGCAGCGTAGTGGGACAGGGGTACGGGACTGAAGCTTTCTTT. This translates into CASSVVGQGYGTEAFF.

The CDR3 sequence is CASSLVGRTDTQYF. The CDR3 nucleotides are TGTGCCAGCAGCTTGGTGGGACGCACAGATACGCAGTATTTT. V is TRBV5-4 and J is TRBJ2-3; perhaps D is TRBD1 or TRBD2 (5 bases each). V dropped 0 bases and J dropped 1 base, with 6 bases sitting between them. The CDR3 totals 14 residues. The germline V gene has CDR1 SGHNT and CDR2 YYREEE (reference sequence).

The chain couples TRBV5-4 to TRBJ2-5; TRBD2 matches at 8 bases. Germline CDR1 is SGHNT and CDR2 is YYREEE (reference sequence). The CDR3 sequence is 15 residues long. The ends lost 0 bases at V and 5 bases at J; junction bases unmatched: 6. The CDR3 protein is CASSLVGRGDETQYF. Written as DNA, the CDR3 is TGTGCCAGCAGCTTGGTCGGGCGGGGGGACGAGACCCAGTACTTC.

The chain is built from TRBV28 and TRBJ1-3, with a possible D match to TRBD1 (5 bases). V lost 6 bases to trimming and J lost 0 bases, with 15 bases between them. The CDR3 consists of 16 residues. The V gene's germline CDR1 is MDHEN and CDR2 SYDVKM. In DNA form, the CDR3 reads TGTGCCAGCAGCCTAGGGGCAGGACCCTCTGGAAACACCATATATTTT. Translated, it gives CASSLGAGPSGNTIYF.

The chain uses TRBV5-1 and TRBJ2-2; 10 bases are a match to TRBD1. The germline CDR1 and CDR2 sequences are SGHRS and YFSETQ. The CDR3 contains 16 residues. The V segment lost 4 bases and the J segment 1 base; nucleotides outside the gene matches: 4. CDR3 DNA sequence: TGCGCCAGCAGCGGTGACAGGGGGCGGAACACCGGGGAGCTGTTTTTT. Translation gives CASSGDRGRNTGELFF.

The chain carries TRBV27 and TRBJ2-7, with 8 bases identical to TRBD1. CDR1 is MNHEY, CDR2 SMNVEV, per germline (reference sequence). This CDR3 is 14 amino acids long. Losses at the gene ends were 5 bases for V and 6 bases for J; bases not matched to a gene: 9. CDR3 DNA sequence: TGTGCCAGCAGTCCTCGGACAGGGTCCGTCGAGCAGTACGTC. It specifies CASSPRTGSVEQYV.

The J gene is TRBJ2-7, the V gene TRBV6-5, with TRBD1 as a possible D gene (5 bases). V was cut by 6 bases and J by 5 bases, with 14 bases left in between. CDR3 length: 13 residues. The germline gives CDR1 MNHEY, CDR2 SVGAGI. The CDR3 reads CASSRRVLDEQYF. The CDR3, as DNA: TGTGCCAGCAGCCGCAGGGTCCTGGACGAGCAGTACTTC.

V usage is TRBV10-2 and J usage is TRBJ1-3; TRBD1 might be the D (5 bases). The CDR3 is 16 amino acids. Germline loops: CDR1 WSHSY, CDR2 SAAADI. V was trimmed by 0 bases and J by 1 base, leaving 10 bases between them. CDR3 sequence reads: CASSESPRESGNTIYF. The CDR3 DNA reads TGCGCCAGCAGTGAGTCCCCCAGGGAATCTGGAAACACCATATATTTT.

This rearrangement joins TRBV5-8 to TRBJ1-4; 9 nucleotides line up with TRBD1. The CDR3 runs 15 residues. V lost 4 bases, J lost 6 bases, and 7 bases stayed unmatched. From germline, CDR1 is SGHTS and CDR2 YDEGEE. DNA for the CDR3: TGTGCCAGCAGCCCAGGGACAGGGATGTATGAAAAACTGTTTTTT. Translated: CASSPGTGMYEKLFF.

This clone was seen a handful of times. CDR3 sequence reads: CASNSVATRGQQETQYF. Written as DNA, the CDR3 is TGTGCCAGCAACAGCGTAGCTACGAGGGGACAGCAAGAGACCCAGTACTTC. This rearrangement joins TRBV9 to TRBJ2-5; 7 bases align to TRBD1. Germline V gene data show CDR1 as SGDLS and CDR2 as YYNGEE. The CDR3 runs 17 residues. Trimming removed 6 bases from V and 2 bases from J; junction bases left unmatched: 16.

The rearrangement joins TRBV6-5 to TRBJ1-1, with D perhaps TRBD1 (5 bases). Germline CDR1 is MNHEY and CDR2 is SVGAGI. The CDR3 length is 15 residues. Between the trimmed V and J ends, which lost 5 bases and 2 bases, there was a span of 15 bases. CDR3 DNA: TGTGCCAGCAGTGTGTACTATCAGGGTAACACTGAAGCTTTCTTT. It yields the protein CASSVYYQGNTEAFF.